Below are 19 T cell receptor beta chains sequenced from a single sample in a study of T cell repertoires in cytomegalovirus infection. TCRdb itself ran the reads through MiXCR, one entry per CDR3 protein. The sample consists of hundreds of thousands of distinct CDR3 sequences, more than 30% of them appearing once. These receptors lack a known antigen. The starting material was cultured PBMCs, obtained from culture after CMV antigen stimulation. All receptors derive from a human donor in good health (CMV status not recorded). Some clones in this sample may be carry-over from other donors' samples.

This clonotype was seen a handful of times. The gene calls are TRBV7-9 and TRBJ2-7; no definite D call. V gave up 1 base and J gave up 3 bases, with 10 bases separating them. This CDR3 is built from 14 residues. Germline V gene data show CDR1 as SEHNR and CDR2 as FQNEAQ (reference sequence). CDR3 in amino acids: CASSLDGTGYEQYV. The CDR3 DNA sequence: TGTGCCAGCAGCTTAGATGGAACGGGCTACGAGCAGTACGTC.

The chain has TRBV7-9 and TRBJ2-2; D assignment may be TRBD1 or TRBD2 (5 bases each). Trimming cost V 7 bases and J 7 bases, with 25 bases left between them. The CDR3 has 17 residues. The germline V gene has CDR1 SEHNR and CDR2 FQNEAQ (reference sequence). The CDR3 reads CASTTRKGPQGYGELFF. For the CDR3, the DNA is TGTGCCAGCACCACCAGAAAGGGACCTCAGGGATACGGGGAGCTGTTTTTT.

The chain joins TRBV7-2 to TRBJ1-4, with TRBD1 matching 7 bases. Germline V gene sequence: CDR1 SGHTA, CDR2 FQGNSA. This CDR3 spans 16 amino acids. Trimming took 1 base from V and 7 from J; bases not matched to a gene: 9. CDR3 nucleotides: TGTGCCAGCAGCTTAGACAGACAGGGTGGGGGTGAAAAACTGTTTTTT. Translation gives CASSLDRQGGGEKLFF.

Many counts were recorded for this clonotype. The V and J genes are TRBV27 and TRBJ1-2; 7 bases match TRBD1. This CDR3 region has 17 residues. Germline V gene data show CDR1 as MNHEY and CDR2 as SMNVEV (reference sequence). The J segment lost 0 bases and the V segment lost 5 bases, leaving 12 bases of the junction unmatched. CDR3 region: CASSPTGTAFPNYGYTF. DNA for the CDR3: TGTGCCAGCAGTCCGACAGGGACCGCATTTCCTAACTATGGCTACACCTTC.

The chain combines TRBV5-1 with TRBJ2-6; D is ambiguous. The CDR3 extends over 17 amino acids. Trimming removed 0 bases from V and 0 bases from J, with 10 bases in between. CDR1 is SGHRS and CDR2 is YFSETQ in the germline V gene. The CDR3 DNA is TGCGCCAGCAGCTTGGTAGGGCAGACCTCTGGGGCCAACGTCCTGACTTTC. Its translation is CASSLVGQTSGANVLTF.

CDR3 amino acids: CASSYSGVTYEQYF. Written as DNA, the CDR3 is TGTGCCAGCAGTTACTCGGGTGTCACCTACGAGCAGTACTTC. The chain employs TRBV6-8 and TRBJ2-7; D ambiguous. Germline V CDR1 and CDR2: MNHGY, SAAAGT. The V and J ends lost 0 bases and 2 bases respectively, with 8 bases between them. The CDR3 extends over 14 amino acids.

CDR3 sequence reads: CASSFRVANTEAFF. The CDR3 DNA sequence: TGTGCCAGCAGCTTCAGGGTAGCGAACACTGAAGCTTTCTTT. This chain connects TRBV7-3 to TRBJ1-1; possible D gene TRBD1, 5 bases. Germline V gene lookup returns CDR1 SGHTA and CDR2 FQGTGA. The CDR3 has 14 residues. The ends were cut back, 3 bases at V and 1 base at J, with 9 bases in the middle. Full variable domain (rest looked up from reference TRBV7-3 and TRBJ1-1): GAGVSQTPSNKVTEKGKYVELRCDPISGHTALYWYRQSLGQGPEFLIYFQGTGAADDSGLPNDRFFAVRPEGSVSTLKIQRTERGDSAVYLCASSFRVANTEAFFGQGTRLTVV.

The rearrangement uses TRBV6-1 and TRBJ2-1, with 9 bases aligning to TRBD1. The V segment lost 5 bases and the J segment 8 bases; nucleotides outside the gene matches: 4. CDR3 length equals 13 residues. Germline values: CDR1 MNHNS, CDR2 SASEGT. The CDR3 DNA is TGTGCCAGCAGTACCGACAGGGGGGATGAGCAGTTCTTC. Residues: CASSTDRGDEQFF.

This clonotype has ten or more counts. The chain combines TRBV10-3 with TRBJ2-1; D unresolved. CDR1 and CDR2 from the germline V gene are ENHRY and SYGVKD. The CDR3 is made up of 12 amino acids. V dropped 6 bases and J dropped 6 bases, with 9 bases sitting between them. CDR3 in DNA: TGTGCCATCAGGGATATTAGCAATGAGCAGTTCTTC. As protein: CAIRDISNEQFF.

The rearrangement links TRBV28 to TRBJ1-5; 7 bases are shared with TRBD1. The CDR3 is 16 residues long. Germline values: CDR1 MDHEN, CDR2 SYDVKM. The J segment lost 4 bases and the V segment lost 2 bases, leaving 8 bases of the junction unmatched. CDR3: CASSLGYQGGNQPQHF. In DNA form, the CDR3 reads TGTGCCAGCAGTTTAGGCTATCAGGGGGGGAATCAGCCCCAGCATTTT.

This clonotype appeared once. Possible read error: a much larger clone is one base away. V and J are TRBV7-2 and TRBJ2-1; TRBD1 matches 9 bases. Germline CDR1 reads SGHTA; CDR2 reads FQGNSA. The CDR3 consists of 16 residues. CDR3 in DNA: TGTGCCGGCAGCGCCCCCGGGACAGGGTTAGCCAATGAGCAGTTCTTC. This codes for CAGSAPGTGLANEQFF.

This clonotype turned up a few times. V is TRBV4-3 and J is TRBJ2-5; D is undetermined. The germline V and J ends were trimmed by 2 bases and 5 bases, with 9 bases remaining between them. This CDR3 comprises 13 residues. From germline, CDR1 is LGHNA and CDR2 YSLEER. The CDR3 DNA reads TGCGCCAGCAGCCAAACCCTTTTGGAGACCCAGTACTTC. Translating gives CASSQTLLETQYF.

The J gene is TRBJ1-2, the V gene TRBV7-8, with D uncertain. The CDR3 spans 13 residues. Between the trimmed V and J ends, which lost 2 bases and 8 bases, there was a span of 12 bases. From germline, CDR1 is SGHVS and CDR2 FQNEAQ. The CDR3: CASSLLEGLGYTF. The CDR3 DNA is TGTGCCAGCAGCTTATTGGAAGGATTGGGCTACACCTTC.

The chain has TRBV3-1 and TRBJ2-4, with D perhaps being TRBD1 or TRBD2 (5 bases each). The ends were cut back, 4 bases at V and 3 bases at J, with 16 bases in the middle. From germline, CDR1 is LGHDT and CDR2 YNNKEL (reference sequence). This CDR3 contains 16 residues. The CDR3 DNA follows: TGTGCCAGCAGCCTAGGACGGGGTGGGGGCAAAAACATTCAGTACTTC. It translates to CASSLGRGGGKNIQYF.

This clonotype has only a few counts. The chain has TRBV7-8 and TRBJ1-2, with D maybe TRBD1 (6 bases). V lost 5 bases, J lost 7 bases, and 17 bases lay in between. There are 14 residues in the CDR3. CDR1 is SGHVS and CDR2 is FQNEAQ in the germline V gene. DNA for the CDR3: TGTGCCAGCAGCGCCAATGGACAGTCCCTTGGCTACACCTTC. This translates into CASSANGQSLGYTF.

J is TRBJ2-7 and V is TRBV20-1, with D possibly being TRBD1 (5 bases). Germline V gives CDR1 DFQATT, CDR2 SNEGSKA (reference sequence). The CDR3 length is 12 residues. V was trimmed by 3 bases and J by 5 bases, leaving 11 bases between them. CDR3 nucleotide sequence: TGCAGTGCTAGCCTTTGGGGCAACGAGCAGTACTTC. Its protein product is CSASLWGNEQYF.

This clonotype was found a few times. CDR3 nucleotides: TGTGCCAGCAGAGGTTTAGGGCTCCATGAGCAGTTCTTC. This sequence encodes CASRGLGLHEQFF. This chain joins TRBV28 and TRBJ2-1, with D unresolved. V shed 6 bases and J shed 8 bases, with 14 bases lying between them. The CDR3 length is 13 residues. Germline CDR1 MDHEN, CDR2 SYDVKM.

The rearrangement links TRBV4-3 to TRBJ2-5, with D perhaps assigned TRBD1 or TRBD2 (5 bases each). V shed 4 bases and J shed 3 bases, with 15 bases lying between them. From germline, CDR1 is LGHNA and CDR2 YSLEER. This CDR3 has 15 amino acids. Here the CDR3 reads CASSLDQRGKETQYF. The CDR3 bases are TGCGCCAGCAGCCTCGACCAGAGGGGAAAAGAGACCCAGTACTTC.

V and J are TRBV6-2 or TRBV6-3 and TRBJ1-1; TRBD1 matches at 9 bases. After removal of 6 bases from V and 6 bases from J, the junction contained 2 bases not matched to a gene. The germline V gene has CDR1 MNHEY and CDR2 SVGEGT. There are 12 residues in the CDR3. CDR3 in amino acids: CASRGQGSEAFF. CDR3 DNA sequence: TGTGCCAGCAGGGGACAGGGCTCTGAAGCTTTCTTT.